The entry that follows covers one T cell receptor (beta chain) sequence. Its antigen is currently unknown. Sequence at one end of the junction differs from germline and may be a read error. The CDR3 is made up of 14 amino acids. CDR1 and CDR2 (germline): SQVTM, ANQGSEA. This sample's RNA came from whole unsorted tissue. Donors were chemotherapy-naive, newly diagnosed lung cancer surgical patients in China, August–November 2014. Three rounds of nested PCR, following a modified ARM-PCR protocol, produced the TCRbeta library. From the multiplex PCR reads, TCRdb called clonotypes with MiXCR, one entry per CDR3 protein. The sample holds 85,000 to 100,000 distinct CDR3 sequences, approximately 65% seen once. The sample is drawn from a study of tumor and adjacent non-tumor tissue in lung cancer. At the level of the study: Histology: under 15 adenocarcinoma, a couple of squamous cell carcinoma, 1 small cell lung cancer. Stage I to III disease affected 10 men and roughly 5 women aged about 31 to 85. Broader study findings: Normal lung showed higher cumulative top 100 clone frequency than tumor.

This rearrangement joins TRBV29-1 to TRBJ2-5; possible D gene TRBD1, 6 bases. The sample consisted of lung tumor tissue. The TCR sequence derives from a man between 60 and 70 years old with non-small cell lung cancer. The CDR3 region has the DNA TGCAGCGTTGAAAGCAGGGGAAGAGAAGAGACCCAGCACTTC. Amino acid sequence: CSVESRGREETQHF.